The clone carrying this T cell receptor (beta chain) was seen more than once but under ten times. This specimen belongs to a study of T-cell reconstitution after alpha-beta-depleted transplantation in children. Preparation of the TCRbeta library was carried out with unique molecular identifiers. TCRdb reprocessed the PCR reads with MiXCR, giving one entry per CDR3 protein. Of about 360,000 distinct CDR3 sequences detected, 13% appear once; the ten largest clones hold around 4.5%. Germline CDR1 reads MNHNS; CDR2 reads SASEGT. The CDR3 is 15 amino acids. Unmatched junction bases numbered 4, after V lost 2 bases and J lost 3 bases.

This TCR came from a human donor who donated a stem cell graft to a child with Fanconi anemia. The chain uses TRBV6-1 and TRBJ2-1, with 7 bases lining up with TRBD2. Material: PBMCs, obtained from the stem cell graft. This CDR3 reads CASSERSGDYNEQFF. CDR3 nucleotide sequence: TGTGCCAGCAGTGAAAGGAGCGGGGACTACAATGAGCAGTTCTTC.